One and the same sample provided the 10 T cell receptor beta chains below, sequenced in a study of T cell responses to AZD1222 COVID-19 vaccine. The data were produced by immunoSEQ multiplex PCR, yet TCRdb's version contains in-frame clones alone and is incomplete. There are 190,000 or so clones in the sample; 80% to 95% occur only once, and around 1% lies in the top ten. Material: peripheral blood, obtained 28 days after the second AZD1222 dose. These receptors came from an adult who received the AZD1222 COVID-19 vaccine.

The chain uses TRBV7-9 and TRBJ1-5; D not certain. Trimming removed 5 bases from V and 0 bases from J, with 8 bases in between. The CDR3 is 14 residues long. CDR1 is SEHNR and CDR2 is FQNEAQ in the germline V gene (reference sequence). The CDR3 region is CASSRIDSNQPQHF. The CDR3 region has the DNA TGTGCCAGCAGCCGTATTGATAGCAATCAGCCCCAGCATTTT.

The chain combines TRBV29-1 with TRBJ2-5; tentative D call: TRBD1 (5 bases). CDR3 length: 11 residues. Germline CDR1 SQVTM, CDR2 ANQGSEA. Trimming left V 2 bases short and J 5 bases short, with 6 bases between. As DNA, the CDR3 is TGCAGCGTTGAAAAGGGGGAGACCCAGTACTTC. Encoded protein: CSVEKGETQYF.

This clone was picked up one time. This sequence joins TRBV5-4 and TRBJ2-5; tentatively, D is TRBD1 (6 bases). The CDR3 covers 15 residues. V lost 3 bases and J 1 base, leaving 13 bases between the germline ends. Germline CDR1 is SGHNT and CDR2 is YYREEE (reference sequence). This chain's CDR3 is CASSWGQGFQETQYF. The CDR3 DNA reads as TGTGCCAGCAGCTGGGGCCAGGGGTTCCAAGAGACCCAGTACTTC.

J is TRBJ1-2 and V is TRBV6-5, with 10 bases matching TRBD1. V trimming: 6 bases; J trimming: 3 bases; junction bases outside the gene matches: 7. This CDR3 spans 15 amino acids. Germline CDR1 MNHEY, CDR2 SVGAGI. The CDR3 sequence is CASRTRDRGDYGYTF. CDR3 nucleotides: TGTGCCAGCAGGACCCGGGACAGGGGTGACTATGGCTACACCTTC.

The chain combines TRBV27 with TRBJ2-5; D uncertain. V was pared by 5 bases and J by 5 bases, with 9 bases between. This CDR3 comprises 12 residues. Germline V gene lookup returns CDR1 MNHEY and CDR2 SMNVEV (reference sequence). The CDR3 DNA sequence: TGTGCCAGCAGTAAGGGCCGGGAGACCCAGTACTTC. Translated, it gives CASSKGRETQYF.

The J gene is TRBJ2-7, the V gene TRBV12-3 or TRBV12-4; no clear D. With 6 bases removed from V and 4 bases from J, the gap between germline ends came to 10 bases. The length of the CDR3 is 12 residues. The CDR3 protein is CASSPTSYEQYF. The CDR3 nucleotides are TGTGCCAGCAGCCCCACCTCTTACGAGCAGTACTTC.

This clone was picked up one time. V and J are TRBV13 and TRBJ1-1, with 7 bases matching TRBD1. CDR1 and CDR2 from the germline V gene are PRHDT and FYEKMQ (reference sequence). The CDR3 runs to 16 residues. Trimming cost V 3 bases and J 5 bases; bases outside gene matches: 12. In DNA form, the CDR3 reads TGTGCCAGCAGCTTTGTTTATTCTAGGGGGCAGACTGAAGCTTTCTTT. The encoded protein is CASSFVYSRGQTEAFF.

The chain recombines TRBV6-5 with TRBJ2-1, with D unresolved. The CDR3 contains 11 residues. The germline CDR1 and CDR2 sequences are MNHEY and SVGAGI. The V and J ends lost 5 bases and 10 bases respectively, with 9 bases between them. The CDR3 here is CASSSPVEQFF. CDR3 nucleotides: TGTGCCAGCAGTAGTCCGGTGGAGCAGTTCTTC.

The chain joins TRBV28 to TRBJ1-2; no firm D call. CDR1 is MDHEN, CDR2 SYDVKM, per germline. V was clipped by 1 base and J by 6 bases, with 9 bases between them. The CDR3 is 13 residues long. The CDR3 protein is CASSLLASHGYTF. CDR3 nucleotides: TGTGCCAGCAGTTTATTGGCAAGCCATGGCTACACCTTC.

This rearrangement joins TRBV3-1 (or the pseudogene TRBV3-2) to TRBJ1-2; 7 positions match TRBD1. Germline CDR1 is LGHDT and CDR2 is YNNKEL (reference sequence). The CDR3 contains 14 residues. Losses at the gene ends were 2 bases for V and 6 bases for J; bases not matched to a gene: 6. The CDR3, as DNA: TGTGCCAGCAGCCAAAGACAGGGAGGCGATGGCTACACCTTC. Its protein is CASSQRQGGDGYTF.